Sequencing of this TCR beta chain was carried out in a study of spatial heterogeneity in lung cancer. Study-wide background: More beta-chain than alpha-chain sequences were consistently detected.

TCRdb re-derived calls from the 5' RACE reads in MiXCR, one entry per CDR3 protein. In the table there are roughly 1,500 distinct CDR3 sequences, less than 20% of which are singletons. This CDR3 has 16 residues. V lost 5 bases, J lost 0 bases, and 15 bases lay in between. Germline CDR1 is MNHNS and CDR2 is SASEGT. As to time point: sample taken at primary tumor resection. Material for sequencing was whole RNA from tumor, nontumor lung or frozen PBMC, left unsorted. This clonotype was seen many times. The antigen is not known. Study-wide findings and caveats: Ubiquitous and regional expanded TCR counts tracked ubiquitous and regional nonsynonymous mutations, respectively. It was found that expanded intratumoral alpha and beta TCR counts tracked tumor mutation counts. Alpha and beta chain coverage of tumor T cells was estimated at about 7.6% and 13%, respectively.

Material: lung tumor tissue, obtained at surgery. The source of this sequence is a male donor with early-stage non-small cell lung cancer. The V call is TRBV6-1, the J call TRBJ2-3; possibly TRBD1 for D (5 bases). The DNA of the CDR3 is TGTGCCAGCAGTTTGGGGCTCCTACGTAGCACAGATACGCAGTATTTT. Its translation: CASSLGLLRSTDTQYF.